This entry describes one T cell receptor beta chain. The antigen is unknown. Assay: immunoSEQ multiplex PCR; the TCRdb copy retains only in-frame clones and omits some. Of around 70,000 clones in the sample, just over 90% were seen once. This sample is part of a study of resident and recirculating memory T cells in vitiligo. On the study more broadly: Shave-biopsy epidermis from lesional and nonlesional skin was sequenced alongside PBMCs.

Points from the study as a whole: No unique dominant TCR clone was found in vitiligo lesions.

With 5 bases clipped from V and 7 bases from J, the junction kept 6 bases outside the gene matches. CDR1 SGHVS and CDR2 FQNEAQ come from the germline V gene. The CDR3 runs 15 residues. No change in lesions over the prior 6 months defined stable disease. The chain combines TRBV7-8 with TRBJ2-1, with 12 nucleotides matching TRBD2. The source of this sequence is a male donor with vitiligo. What was sequenced was blood. CDR3 bases: TGTGCCAGCAGCGCAACTAGCGGGGGGATTAATGAGCAGTTCTTC. Protein product: CASSATSGGINEQFF.